Each of the 32 T cell receptor beta chains below was sequenced from the same sample in a study of CD8 T cells in ankylosing spondylitis. Study observations and caveats: Characteristic, it appeared, of ankylosing spondylitis blood was a TCR beta motif of several highly homologous variants.

Their cognate antigens are unknown. Via MiXCR, TCRdb re-called the 5' RACE reads, giving one row per CDR3 protein. There are approximately 440,000 distinct CDR3 sequences in the sample; roughly a sixth occur only once, and approximately 1% lies in the top ten. Sequencing was performed on blood, either unsorted or a sorted T cell fraction (not recorded which). Receptors were obtained from a male donor with ankylosing spondylitis.

The V gene is TRBV5-1, the J gene TRBJ2-7; 7 bases are shared with TRBD2. CDR3 length equals 14 residues. V shed 0 bases and J 7 bases; nucleotides not matched to a gene: 7. Germline assignment: CDR1 SGHRS and CDR2 YFSETQ. The DNA of the CDR3 is TGCGCCAGCAGCTTGGGTAGCGGGTCCGGGGAGCAGTACTTC. Protein sequence: CASSLGSGSGEQYF. Filled out from reference TRBV5-1 and TRBJ2-7, the complete variable domain reads KAGVTQTPRYLIKTRGQQVTLSCSPISGHRSVSWYQQTPGQGLQFLFEYFSETQRNKGNFPGRFSGRQFSNSRSEMNVSTLELGDSALYLCASSLGSGSGEQYFGPGTRLTVT.

Points on this clonotype: Germline and junction disagree at one end, which may indicate a read error. This chain joins TRBV7-3 and TRBJ2-5; D call uncertain. Germline assignment: CDR1 SGHTA and CDR2 FQGTGA. CDR3 size: 13 residues. The CDR3 reads CASSLGQQGTQYF. Here the CDR3 DNA reads TGTGCCAGCAGCTTGGGTCAACAAGGGACCCAGTACTTC.

This chain joins TRBV13 and TRBJ2-5, with D possibly TRBD2 on 6 matching bases. V was shortened by 8 bases and J by 1 base, with 20 bases between the two germline ends. Germline CDR1 reads PRHDT; CDR2 reads FYEKMQ (reference sequence). The CDR3 totals 16 residues. CDR3 DNA: TGTGCCAGCTGGGACTCTCGTGCGCGGGGCCAAGAGACCCAGTACTTC. As protein: CASWDSRARGQETQYF.

The table lists this clonotype with a few counts. The J gene is TRBJ1-2, the V gene TRBV19; perhaps TRBD1 as D (5 bases). Between the trimmed V and J ends, which lost 8 bases and 0 bases, there was a span of 16 bases. Germline-derived CDR1 and CDR2 are LNHDA and SQIVND (reference sequence). This CDR3 is built from 15 residues. The CDR3 protein is CASRGQGEANYGYTF. CDR3 in DNA: TGTGCCAGTCGGGGCCAGGGTGAAGCTAACTATGGCTACACCTTC. Together with reference TRBV19 and TRBJ1-2, the CDR3 gives the full variable domain: DGGITQSPKYLFRKEGQNVTLSCEQNLNHDAMYWYRQDPGQGLRLIYYSQIVNDFQKGDIAEGYSVSREKKESFPLTVTSAQKNPTAFYLCASRGQGEANYGYTFGSGTRLTVV.

This clonotype was recorded many times. The J gene is TRBJ1-5, the V gene TRBV12-3 or TRBV12-4, with D uncertain. The CDR3 length is 12 residues. V was cut by 6 bases and J by 7 bases, with 10 bases left in between. The CDR3 is CASSLSGQPQHF. The CDR3 DNA is TGTGCCAGCAGCCTGTCGGGGCAGCCCCAGCATTTT.

This clonotype was seen a few times. The chain employs TRBV6-1 and TRBJ1-5; 10 bases agree with TRBD1. The V and J ends lost 7 bases and 7 bases, in that order; junction bases with no gene match: 10. Germline CDR1 and CDR2: MNHNS and SASEGT. The CDR3 length is 15 residues. In DNA form, the CDR3 reads TGTGCCAGCAAGGGACAGGGGACCTTCGGGCAGCCCCAGCATTTT. This translates into CASKGQGTFGQPQHF.

This clonotype has a handful of counts. This may stem from a read error, because a much larger clone lies one nucleotide away. This chain connects TRBV6-1 to TRBJ1-5, with 8 bases matching TRBD1. With 6 bases clipped from V and 0 bases from J, the junction kept 4 bases outside the gene matches. CDR3 size: 15 residues. The germline gives CDR1 MNHNS, CDR2 SASEGT. DNA of the CDR3: TGTGCCAGCAGAAGGACAGGGAATAGCAATCAGCCCCAGCATTTT. It specifies CASRRTGNSNQPQHF.

This clonotype has more than one count but fewer than ten. J is TRBJ1-2 and V is TRBV3-1; 7 positions match TRBD1. This CDR3 comprises 14 residues. Germline V lookup: CDR1 LGHDT, CDR2 YNNKEL (reference sequence). J gave up 7 bases and V 4 bases, and 9 bases lay outside the gene matches. The CDR3 nucleotides are TGTGCCAGCAGCCCCGGACAGGTTTTGGTTGGCTACACCTTC. Translating it yields CASSPGQVLVGYTF.

The chain carries TRBV29-1 and TRBJ2-5, with 9 bases identical to TRBD1. Trimming removed 6 bases from V and 5 bases from J; junction bases left unmatched: 4. CDR1 is SQVTM, CDR2 ANQGSEA, per germline. This CDR3 region has 12 residues. This CDR3 reads CSVRTGEETQYF. The CDR3 DNA sequence: TGCAGCGTGCGGACAGGGGAGGAGACCCAGTACTTC.

The CDR3 bases are TGCGCCAGCAGCTTGGGAGGGACAGCTAAATCCACCGGGGAGCTGTTTTTT. This sequence encodes CASSLGGTAKSTGELFF. The chain couples TRBV5-1 to TRBJ2-2; 7 nucleotides line up with TRBD1. This CDR3 is built from 17 residues. Trimming took 0 bases from V and 4 from J; bases not matched to a gene: 9. The V gene's germline CDR1 is SGHRS and CDR2 YFSETQ.

The table lists this clonotype with a few counts. V gene TRBV28 combines with J gene TRBJ1-2; no reliable D call. The CDR3 totals 13 residues. CDR1 is MDHEN, CDR2 SYDVKM, per germline. Trimming removed 6 bases from V and 4 bases from J, with 12 bases in between. CDR3 nucleotide sequence: TGTGCCAGCAGCCCCCCACAACCCTATGGCTACACCTTC. Its protein is CASSPPQPYGYTF.

This sequence joins TRBV7-9 and TRBJ2-1; possibly TRBD1 or TRBD2 for D (5 bases each). The germline V gene has CDR1 SEHNR and CDR2 FQNEAQ (reference sequence). Between the trimmed V and J ends, which lost 3 bases and 0 bases, there was a span of 15 bases. The CDR3 runs 17 residues. The CDR3 is CASSFSGTSSSYNEQFF. The CDR3 nucleotides read TGTGCCAGCAGCTTTTCCGGGACGTCGAGCTCCTACAATGAGCAGTTCTTC. The full variable domain, rest sourced from reference TRBV7-9 and TRBJ2-1, is DTGVSQNPRHKITKRGQNVTFRCDPISEHNRLYWYRQTLGQGPEFLTYFQNEAQLEKSRLLSDRFSAERPKGSFSTLEIQRTEQGDSAMYLCASSFSGTSSSYNEQFFGPGTRLTVL.

V gene TRBV6-1 combines with J gene TRBJ1-3; D not resolved. The CDR3 runs to 13 residues. V dropped 7 bases and J dropped 4 bases, with 11 bases sitting between them. The germline gives CDR1 MNHNS, CDR2 SASEGT. The CDR3 sequence: CASIKMGGNTIYF. CDR3 coding DNA: TGTGCCAGCATAAAAATGGGCGGAAACACCATATATTTT.

This clonotype appeared a few times. The genes are TRBV6-5 and TRBJ2-3; D perhaps matches TRBD2 (5 bases). The germline CDR1 and CDR2 sequences are MNHEY and SVGAGI. This CDR3 is built from 15 residues. The V end was cut by 0 bases, the J end by 6 bases, with 13 bases between. CDR3 nucleotides: TGTGCCAGCAGTTACTCGACCCGGGAAGGTGATACGCAGTATTTT. This encodes CASSYSTREGDTQYF.

This clonotype showed up just a few times. This chain links TRBV12-3 or TRBV12-4 with TRBJ1-2; weak D call: TRBD1 (5 bases). Trimming left V 6 bases short and J 5 bases short, with 10 bases between. The CDR3 runs 12 residues. The DNA of the CDR3 is TGTGCCAGCAGCGCCGGGGGTTATGGCTACACCTTC. It translates to CASSAGGYGYTF.

This clonotype was observed a handful of times. The CDR3 here is CAISRGLTYEQYF. Written as DNA, the CDR3 is TGTGCCATCAGTAGGGGACTGACCTACGAGCAGTACTTC. The chain recombines TRBV10-3 with TRBJ2-7; possibly TRBD2 for D (6 bases). V dropped 5 bases and J dropped 2 bases, with 10 bases sitting between them. Germline V gene lookup returns CDR1 ENHRY and CDR2 SYGVKD. The CDR3 extends over 13 amino acids.

Here the CDR3 reads CASSPRRLAESSSTDTQYF. The DNA of the CDR3 is TGTGCCAGCTCACCACGGCGGCTAGCGGAATCATCTAGCACAGATACGCAGTATTTT. The J gene is TRBJ2-3, the V gene TRBV18, with 7 bases aligning to TRBD2. From germline, CDR1 is KGHSH and CDR2 LQKENI. The trim removed 1 base at V and 0 bases at J, leaving 13 bases unmatched. This CDR3 is 19 amino acids long.

This clonotype appeared a few times. This sequence joins TRBV7-8 and TRBJ2-3, with D possibly TRBD2 on 6 matching bases. The germline CDR1 and CDR2 sequences are SGHVS and FQNEAQ. The CDR3 is 15 residues long. Trimming cost V 4 bases and J 2 bases, with 13 bases left between them. CDR3 nucleotides: TGTGCCAGCAGCTGGGGAGCGGGTACCACAGATACGCAGTATTTT. It specifies CASSWGAGTTDTQYF. Full variable domain (outside the CDR3, taken from reference TRBV7-8 and TRBJ2-3): GAGVSQSPRYKVAKRGQDVALRCDPISGHVSLFWYQQALGQGPEFLTYFQNEAQLDKSGLPSDRFFAERPEGSVSTLKIQRTQQEDSAVYLCASSWGAGTTDTQYFGPGTRLTVL.

This rearrangement joins TRBV12-3 or TRBV12-4 to TRBJ1-6; D is unclear. With 5 bases removed from V and 13 bases from J, the gap between germline ends came to 15 bases. The CDR3 is 13 residues long. The CDR3 region has the DNA TGTGCCAGCAGTCTTCAGGCATTCAACCCCCTCCACTTT. Protein product: CASSLQAFNPLHF.

This clonotype showed up many times. The V gene is TRBV29-1, the J gene TRBJ2-5; the D call may be TRBD1 or TRBD2 (5 bases each). The CDR3 contains 11 residues. Trimming cost V 5 bases and J 5 bases, with 9 bases left between them. Germline V CDR1 and CDR2: SQVTM, ANQGSEA. The CDR3 DNA follows: TGCAGCGTTTCCGAGGGGGAGACCCAGTACTTC. It yields the protein CSVSEGETQYF.

This clonotype was detected a few times. The chain combines TRBV3-1 with TRBJ1-2; 7 bases align to TRBD1. Germline CDR1 and CDR2: LGHDT and YNNKEL (reference sequence). This CDR3 has 15 residues. Unmatched junction bases numbered 8, after V lost 3 bases and J lost 4 bases. The CDR3 nucleotides read TGTGCCAGCAGCCAGGAGGGGGACAGAACCTATGGCTACACCTTC. It codes for CASSQEGDRTYGYTF.

This clonotype was recorded a few times. V and J are TRBV2 and TRBJ2-1; D gene ambiguous. This CDR3 is 13 amino acids long. Per the germline V gene, CDR1 is SNHLY and CDR2 is FYNNEI. V lost 5 bases, J lost 2 bases, and 7 bases lay in between. The CDR3 protein is CASSLVAYNEQFF. CDR3 DNA sequence: TGTGCCAGCAGTCTTGTCGCCTACAATGAGCAGTTCTTC.

This clonotype has more than one count but fewer than ten. The CDR3 DNA follows: TGTGCCATCAGTGGGGACGGATCTGAAGCTTTCTTT. It encodes CAISGDGSEAFF. The chain carries TRBV10-3 and TRBJ1-1; D possibly corresponds to TRBD1 (5 bases). The CDR3 sequence is 12 residues long. With 4 bases removed from V and 6 bases from J, the gap between germline ends came to 9 bases. Looked up from germline, CDR1 is ENHRY and CDR2 is SYGVKD.

The genes are TRBV3-1 and TRBJ2-7, with unresolved D. The CDR3 totals 15 residues. Germline values: CDR1 LGHDT, CDR2 YNNKEL (reference sequence). The V end was cut by 1 base, the J end by 0 bases, with 10 bases between. CDR3 DNA: TGTGCCAGCAGCCAAGGGAGCTCGAGCTCCTACGAGCAGTACTTC. Its protein product is CASSQGSSSSYEQYF.

The J gene is TRBJ2-5, the V gene TRBV7-8, with D possibly being TRBD2 (5 bases). The V gene lost 1 base and the J gene lost 5 bases, with 14 bases spanning the gap. The germline V gene has CDR1 SGHVS and CDR2 FQNEAQ. This CDR3 is 15 amino acids long. The CDR3 region is CASSLGPGNVETQYF. CDR3 nucleotide sequence: TGTGCCAGCAGCTTAGGCCCCGGGAACGTGGAGACCCAGTACTTC.

The V and J genes are TRBV9 and TRBJ1-5; possibly TRBD1 for D (6 bases). The germline CDR1 and CDR2 sequences are SGDLS and YYNGEE. The CDR3 covers 13 residues. The ends were cut back, 4 bases at V and 4 bases at J, with 9 bases in the middle. The CDR3 loop is CASSFGQNQPQHF. CDR3 sequence (DNA): TGTGCCAGCAGCTTCGGACAGAATCAGCCCCAGCATTTT.

This clonotype was detected many times. The gene calls are TRBV12-3 or TRBV12-4 and TRBJ2-7, with D perhaps being TRBD1 or TRBD2 (5 bases each). The CDR3 length is 12 residues. Trimming took 3 bases from V and 6 from J, leaving 9 bases between them. The chain's CDR3 is CASSFGGSEQYF. As DNA, the CDR3 is TGTGCCAGCAGTTTTGGGGGTAGCGAGCAGTACTTC.

The chain uses TRBV29-1 and TRBJ2-7, with D maybe TRBD2 (5 bases). The CDR3 is 11 residues long. Germline V CDR1 and CDR2: SQVTM, ANQGSEA. V was clipped by 4 bases and J by 2 bases, with 6 bases between them. The CDR3 DNA reads TGCAGCGTTGTACTAGCCTACGAGCAGTACTTC. Its protein product is CSVVLAYEQYF.

This clonotype appeared a few times. V is TRBV12-3 or TRBV12-4 and J is TRBJ1-5; D is unclear. Trimming left V 3 bases short and J 2 bases short, with 20 bases between. The CDR3 has 18 residues. Written as DNA, the CDR3 is TGTGCCAGCAGTTTTACGGTCTTCCAGATCTCGGGCAATCAGCCCCAGCATTTT. This sequence encodes CASSFTVFQISGNQPQHF.

The gene calls are TRBV28 and TRBJ1-2; D is unresolved. The CDR3 consists of 12 residues. The germline gives CDR1 MDHEN, CDR2 SYDVKM. Trimming left V 5 bases short and J 5 bases short, with 9 bases between. The CDR3 sequence: CASSPQFYGYTF. CDR3 DNA: TGTGCCAGCAGTCCCCAGTTTTATGGCTACACCTTC.

The table lists this clonotype with a few counts. The rearrangement joins TRBV11-1 to TRBJ2-1; TRBD1 is a possible D gene (6 bases). V lost 5 bases, J lost 5 bases, and 13 bases lay in between. From germline, CDR1 is SGHAT and CDR2 FQDESV (reference sequence). There are 14 residues in the CDR3. The CDR3 loop reads CASSQHRDNNEQFF. The CDR3 DNA sequence: TGTGCCAGCAGCCAACACCGGGACAACAATGAGCAGTTCTTC. Variable domain in full (rest from reference TRBV11-1 and TRBJ2-1): EAEVAQSPRYKITEKSQAVAFWCDPISGHATLYWYRQILGQGPELLVQFQDESVVDDSQLPKDRFSAERLKGVDSTLKIQPAELGDSAMYLCASSQHRDNNEQFFGPGTRLTVL.

In nucleotides, the CDR3 is TGTGCCACCAGCAGAGTTGACGGCACTAACTATGGCTACACCTTC. This gives the protein CATSRVDGTNYGYTF. The rearrangement links TRBV15 to TRBJ1-2; no firm D call. Deletions cut 1 base from V and 0 bases from J, with 9 bases between. CDR1 is LNHNV, CDR2 YYDKDF, per germline (reference sequence). The CDR3 spans 15 residues.